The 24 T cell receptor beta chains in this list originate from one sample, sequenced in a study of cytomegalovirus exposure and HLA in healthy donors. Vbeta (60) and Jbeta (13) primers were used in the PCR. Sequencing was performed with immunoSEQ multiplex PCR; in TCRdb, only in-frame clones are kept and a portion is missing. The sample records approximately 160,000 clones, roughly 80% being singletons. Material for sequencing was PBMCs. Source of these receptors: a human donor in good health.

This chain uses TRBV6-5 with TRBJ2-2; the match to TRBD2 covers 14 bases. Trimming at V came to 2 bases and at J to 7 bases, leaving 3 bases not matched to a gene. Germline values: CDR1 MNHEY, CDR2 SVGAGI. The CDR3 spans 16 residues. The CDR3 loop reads CASSYRTSGGSGELFF. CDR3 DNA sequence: TGTGCCAGCAGTTACCGGACTAGCGGGGGGAGCGGGGAGCTGTTTTTT.

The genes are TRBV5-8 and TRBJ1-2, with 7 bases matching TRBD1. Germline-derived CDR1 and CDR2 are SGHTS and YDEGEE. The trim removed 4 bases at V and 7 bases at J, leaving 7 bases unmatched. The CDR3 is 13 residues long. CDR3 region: CASSVDRELGYTF. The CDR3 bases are TGTGCCAGCAGCGTAGACAGGGAGCTTGGCTACACCTTC.

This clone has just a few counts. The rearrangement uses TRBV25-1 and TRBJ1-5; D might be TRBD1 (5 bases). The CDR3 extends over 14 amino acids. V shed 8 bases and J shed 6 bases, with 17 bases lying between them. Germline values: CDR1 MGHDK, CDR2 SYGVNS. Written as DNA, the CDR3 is TGTGCCAGCTCTGAGACGGTAAGGGGTCAGCCCCAGCATTTT. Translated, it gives CASSETVRGQPQHF.

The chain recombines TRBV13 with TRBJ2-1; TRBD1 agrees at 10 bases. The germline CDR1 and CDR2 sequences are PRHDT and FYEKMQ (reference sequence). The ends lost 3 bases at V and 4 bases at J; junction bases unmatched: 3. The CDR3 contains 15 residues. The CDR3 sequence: CASSFGTGDYNEQFF. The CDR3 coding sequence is TGTGCCAGCAGCTTTGGGACAGGGGATTACAATGAGCAGTTCTTC.

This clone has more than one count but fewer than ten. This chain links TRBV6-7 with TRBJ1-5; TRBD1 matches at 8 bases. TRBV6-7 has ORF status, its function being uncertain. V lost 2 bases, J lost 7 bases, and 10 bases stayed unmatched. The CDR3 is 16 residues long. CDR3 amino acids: CASSYRQGRIPQPQHF. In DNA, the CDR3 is TGTGCCAGCAGTTACCGACAGGGGAGGATTCCGCAGCCCCAGCATTTT.

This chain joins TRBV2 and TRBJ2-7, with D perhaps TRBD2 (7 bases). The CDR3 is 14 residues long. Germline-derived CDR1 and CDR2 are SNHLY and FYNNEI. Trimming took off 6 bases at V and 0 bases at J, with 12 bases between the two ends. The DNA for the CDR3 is TGTGCCAGCAGGACGGGGGGCCTCTCCTACGAGCAGTACTTC. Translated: CASRTGGLSYEQYF.

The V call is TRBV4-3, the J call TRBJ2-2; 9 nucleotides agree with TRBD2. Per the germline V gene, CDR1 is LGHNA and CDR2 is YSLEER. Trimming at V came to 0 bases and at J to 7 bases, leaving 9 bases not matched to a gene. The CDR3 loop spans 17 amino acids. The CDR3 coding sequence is TGCGCCAGCAGCCAAGATTTTGGCGGGGGGGAATTCGGGGAGCTGTTTTTT. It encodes CASSQDFGGGEFGELFF.

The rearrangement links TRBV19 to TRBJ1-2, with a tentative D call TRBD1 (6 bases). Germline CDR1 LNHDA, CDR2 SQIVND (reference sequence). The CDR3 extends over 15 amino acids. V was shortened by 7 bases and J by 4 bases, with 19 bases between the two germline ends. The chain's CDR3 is CASNTKSGHLYGYTF. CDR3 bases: TGTGCCAGTAACACCAAATCGGGACATCTCTATGGCTACACCTTC.

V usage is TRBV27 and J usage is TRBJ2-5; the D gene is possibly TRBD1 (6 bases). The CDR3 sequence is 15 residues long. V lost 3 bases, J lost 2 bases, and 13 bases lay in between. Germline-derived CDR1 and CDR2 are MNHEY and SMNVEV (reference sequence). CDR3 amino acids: CASSLGAGLQETQYF. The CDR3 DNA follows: TGTGCCAGCAGTTTGGGGGCCGGGCTGCAAGAGACCCAGTACTTC.

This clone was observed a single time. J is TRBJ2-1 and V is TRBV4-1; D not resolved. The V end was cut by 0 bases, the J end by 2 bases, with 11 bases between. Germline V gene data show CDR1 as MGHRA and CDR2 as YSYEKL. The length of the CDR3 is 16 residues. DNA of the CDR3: TGCGCCAGCAGCCAAGACGCCCAGTCCCCCTACAATGAGCAGTTCTTC. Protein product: CASSQDAQSPYNEQFF.

The CDR3 DNA follows: TGTGCCAGCAGCTTAGCGGGACTCCTCACAGATACGCAGTATTTT. Translated, it gives CASSLAGLLTDTQYF. The gene calls are TRBV7-6 and TRBJ2-3, with a possible D match to TRBD2 (6 bases). Trimming took 0 bases from V and 2 from J, leaving 9 bases between them. The V gene's germline CDR1 is SGHVS and CDR2 FNYEAQ. The CDR3 runs to 15 residues.

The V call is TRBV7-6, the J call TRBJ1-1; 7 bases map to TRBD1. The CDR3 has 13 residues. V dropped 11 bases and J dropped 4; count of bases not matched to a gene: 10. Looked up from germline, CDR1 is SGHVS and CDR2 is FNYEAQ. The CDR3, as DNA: TGTGCCCCGAGGGGGCTATGGGGCACTGAAGCTTTCTTT. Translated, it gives CAPRGLWGTEAFF. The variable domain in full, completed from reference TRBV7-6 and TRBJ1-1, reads GAGVSQSPRYKVTKRGQDVALRCDPISGHVSLYWYRQALGQGPEFLTYFNYEAQQDKSGLPNDRFSAERPEGSISTLTIQRTEQRDSAMYRCAPRGLWGTEAFFGQGTRLTVV.

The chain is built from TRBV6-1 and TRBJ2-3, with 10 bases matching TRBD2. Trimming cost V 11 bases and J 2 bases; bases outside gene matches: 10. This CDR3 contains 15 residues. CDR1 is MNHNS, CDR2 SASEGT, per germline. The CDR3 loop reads CAGGGSGGLTDTQYF. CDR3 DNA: TGTGCCGGGGGAGGTAGCGGGGGGCTCACAGATACGCAGTATTTT.

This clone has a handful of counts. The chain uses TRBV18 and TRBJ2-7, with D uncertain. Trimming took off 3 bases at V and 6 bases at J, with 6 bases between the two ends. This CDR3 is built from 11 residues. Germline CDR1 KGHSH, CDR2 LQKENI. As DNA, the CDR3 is TGTGCCAGCTCACCTGGCCTCGAGCAGTACTTC. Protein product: CASSPGLEQYF.

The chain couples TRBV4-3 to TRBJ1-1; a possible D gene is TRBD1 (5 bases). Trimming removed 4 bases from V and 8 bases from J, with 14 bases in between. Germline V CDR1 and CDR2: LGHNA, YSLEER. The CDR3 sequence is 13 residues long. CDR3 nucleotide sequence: TGCGCCAGCAGCCCGACAGCGTCATGGGAAGCTTTCTTT. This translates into CASSPTASWEAFF.

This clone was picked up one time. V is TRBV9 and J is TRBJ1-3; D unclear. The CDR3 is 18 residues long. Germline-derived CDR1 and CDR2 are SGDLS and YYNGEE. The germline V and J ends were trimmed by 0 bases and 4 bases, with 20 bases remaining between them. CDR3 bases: TGTGCCAGCAGCGTAGCTACGGGTCAAGCCATCCCCGGAAACACCATATATTTT. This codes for CASSVATGQAIPGNTIYF.

CDR3 protein: CASSTGLAGGYQETQYF. CDR3 coding DNA: TGTGCCAGCAGTACGGGACTAGCGGGAGGGTACCAAGAGACCCAGTACTTC. V and J are TRBV27 and TRBJ2-5; 16 bases are shared with TRBD2. CDR3 length: 17 amino acids. Germline V CDR1 and CDR2: MNHEY, SMNVEV (reference sequence). The V gene end was trimmed by 5 bases and the J gene end by 0 bases; junction bases not matched to a gene: 3.

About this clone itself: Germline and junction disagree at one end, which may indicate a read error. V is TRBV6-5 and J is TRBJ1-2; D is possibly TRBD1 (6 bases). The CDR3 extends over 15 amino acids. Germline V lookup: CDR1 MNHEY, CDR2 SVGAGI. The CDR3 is CASSVWSGTHYSYTF. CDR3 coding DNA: TGTGCCAGCAGTGTTTGGTCCGGGACACACTATAGCTACACCTTC.

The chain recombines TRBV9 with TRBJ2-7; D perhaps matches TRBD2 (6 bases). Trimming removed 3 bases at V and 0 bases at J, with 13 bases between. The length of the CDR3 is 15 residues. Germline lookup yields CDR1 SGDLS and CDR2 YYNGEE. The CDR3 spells CASSEGLGSSYEQYF. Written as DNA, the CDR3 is TGTGCCAGCAGCGAGGGACTGGGGAGCTCCTACGAGCAGTACTTC.

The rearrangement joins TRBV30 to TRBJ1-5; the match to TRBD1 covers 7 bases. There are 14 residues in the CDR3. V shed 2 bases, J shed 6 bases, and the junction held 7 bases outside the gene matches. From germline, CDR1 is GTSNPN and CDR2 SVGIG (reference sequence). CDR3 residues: CAWSIYTGAQPQHF. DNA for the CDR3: TGTGCCTGGAGTATCTATACAGGGGCTCAGCCCCAGCATTTT.

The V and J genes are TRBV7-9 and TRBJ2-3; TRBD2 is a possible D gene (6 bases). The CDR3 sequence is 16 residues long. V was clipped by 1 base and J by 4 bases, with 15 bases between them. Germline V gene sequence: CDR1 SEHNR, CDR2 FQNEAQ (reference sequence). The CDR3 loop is CASSLVGSGSPDTQYF. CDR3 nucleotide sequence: TGTGCCAGCAGCTTAGTGGGTTCCGGGAGTCCAGATACGCAGTATTTT.

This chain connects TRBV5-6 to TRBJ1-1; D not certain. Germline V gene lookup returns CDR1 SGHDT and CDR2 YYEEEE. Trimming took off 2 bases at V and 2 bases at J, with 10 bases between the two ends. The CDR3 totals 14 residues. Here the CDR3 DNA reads TGTGCCAGCAGCTTTCGGGGAATTAACACTGAAGCTTTCTTT. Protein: CASSFRGINTEAFF.

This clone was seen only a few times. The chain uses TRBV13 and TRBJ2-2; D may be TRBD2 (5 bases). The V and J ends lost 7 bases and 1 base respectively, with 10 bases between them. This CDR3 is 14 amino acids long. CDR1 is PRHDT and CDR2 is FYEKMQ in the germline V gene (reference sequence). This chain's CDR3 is CASTSGENTGELFF. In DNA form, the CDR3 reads TGTGCCAGCACCTCCGGGGAGAACACCGGGGAGCTGTTTTTT.

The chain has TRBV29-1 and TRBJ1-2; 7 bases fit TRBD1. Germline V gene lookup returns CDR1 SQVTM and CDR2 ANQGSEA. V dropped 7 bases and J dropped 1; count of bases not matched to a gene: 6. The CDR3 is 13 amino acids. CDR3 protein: CSALTGVNYGYTF. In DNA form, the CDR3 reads TGCAGCGCCTTAACAGGGGTTAACTATGGCTACACCTTC.